This passage covers 32 T cell receptor beta chains from one sample sequenced in a study of PD-1 blockade in mismatch repair-deficient tumors. Their cognate antigens are unknown. Profiled with immunoSEQ multiplex PCR; TCRdb holds only in-frame clones, not every one. The table lists about 15,000 clones, roughly nine tenths of them singletons. Time point in this sample: roughly ten-day in vitro stimulation with candidate neoantigen peptide 6. The source material was cells cultured in vitro, sampled from a patient treated with pembrolizumab. The receptors were sampled from an adult with mismatch repair-deficient cancer.

J is TRBJ2-7 and V is TRBV7-2; 14 nucleotides match TRBD2. The germline gives CDR1 SGHTA, CDR2 FQGNSA. V shed 4 bases, J shed 6 bases, and the junction held 11 bases outside the gene matches. The CDR3 is made up of 17 amino acids. The CDR3 DNA sequence: TGTGCCAGCAGCTCCTTTCCGGGACTAGCGGGAGTTTTCGAGCAGTACTTC. Translation gives CASSSFPGLAGVFEQYF.

This sequence joins TRBV2 and TRBJ2-1; D may match TRBD1 or TRBD2 (5 bases each). The ends were cut back, 2 bases at V and 2 bases at J, with 10 bases in the middle. CDR3 length: 15 amino acids. CDR1 is SNHLY and CDR2 is FYNNEI in the germline V gene. The CDR3 reads CASSELGEPYNEQFF. The CDR3 DNA is TGTGCCAGCAGTGAATTGGGGGAGCCCTACAATGAGCAGTTCTTC.

The chain uses TRBV27 and TRBJ2-5; 7 bases map to TRBD1. The V gene's germline CDR1 is MNHEY and CDR2 SMNVEV (reference sequence). This CDR3 is built from 14 residues. The trim removed 4 bases at V and 3 bases at J, leaving 5 bases unmatched. This CDR3 reads CASSYRQGKETQYF. Written as DNA, the CDR3 is TGTGCCAGCAGTTATCGACAGGGCAAAGAGACCCAGTACTTC.

The chain is built from TRBV11-1 and TRBJ2-7; D uncertain. The V end was cut by 0 bases, the J end by 1 base, with 4 bases between. Germline CDR1 is SGHAT and CDR2 is FQDESV (reference sequence). CDR3 length: 13 amino acids. The CDR3 DNA follows: TGTGCCAGCAGCTTAGCACTTTCCTACGAGCAGTACTTC. Translated, it gives CASSLALSYEQYF.

A single count supports this clone. The chain is built from TRBV27 and TRBJ2-3, with unresolved D. Per germline, CDR1 MNHEY and CDR2 SMNVEV (reference sequence). CDR3 length: 13 residues. V was pared by 3 bases and J by 6 bases, with 10 bases between. The CDR3: CASSFHQKDTQYF. The CDR3 coding sequence is TGTGCCAGCAGTTTCCACCAGAAGGATACGCAGTATTTT.

The CDR3 loop reads CASSMGIAPNSYNEQFF. CDR3 bases: TGTGCCAGTAGTATGGGAATAGCGCCCAACTCCTACAATGAGCAGTTCTTC. The chain uses TRBV19 and TRBJ2-1; D is perhaps TRBD2 (5 bases). The CDR3 is made up of 17 amino acids. The V end was cut by 3 bases, the J end by 0 bases, with 15 bases between. CDR1 LNHDA and CDR2 SQIVND come from the germline V gene (reference sequence).

On this clone itself: One end of the junction is discordant with germline, which a read error may explain. This rearrangement joins TRBV7-9 to TRBJ2-5; 7 bases agree with TRBD1. CDR3 length: 14 amino acids. Germline-derived CDR1 and CDR2 are SEHNR and FQNEAQ (reference sequence). The CDR3 is CTSSLGTVRETQYF. The CDR3 nucleotides are TGTACCAGCAGCTTAGGGACAGTGAGGGAGACCCAGTACTTC. Together with reference TRBV7-9 and TRBJ2-5, the CDR3 gives the full variable domain: DTGVSQNPRHKITKRGQNVTFRCDPISEHNRLYWYRQTLGQGPEFLTYFQNEAQLEKSRLLSDRFSAERPKGSFSTLEIQRTEQGDSAMYLCTSSLGTVRETQYFGPGTRLLVL.

The chain carries TRBV20-1 and TRBJ1-1, with D unclear. Germline V gene data show CDR1 as DFQATT and CDR2 as SNEGSKA (reference sequence). The V end lost 3 bases, the J end lost 1 base, and 3 bases lay between the germline ends. The CDR3 is 11 amino acids. CDR3 loop: CSARGNTEAFF. The CDR3 coding sequence is TGCAGTGCTAGGGGGAACACTGAAGCTTTCTTT.

The chain combines TRBV19 with TRBJ2-5; D unclear. CDR3 length: 14 residues. Germline V gene lookup returns CDR1 LNHDA and CDR2 SQIVND (reference sequence). Trimming took off 5 bases at V and 3 bases at J, with 13 bases between the two ends. CDR3 sequence reads: CASSPLPTKETQYF. CDR3 nucleotides: TGTGCCAGTAGTCCACTACCAACTAAAGAGACCCAGTACTTC.

This chain links TRBV29-1 with TRBJ2-7; 7 bases match TRBD1. This CDR3 has 13 residues. J was trimmed by 7 bases and V by 1 base; bases with no gene match: 7. Germline CDR1 and CDR2: SQVTM and ANQGSEA. The CDR3 is CSVEGQGRGEQYF. The CDR3 region has the DNA TGCAGCGTTGAAGGACAGGGAAGGGGGGAGCAGTACTTC.

The genes are TRBV7-9 and TRBJ1-1; D call uncertain. Germline V gene sequence: CDR1 SEHNR, CDR2 FQNEAQ (reference sequence). Between the trimmed V and J ends, which lost 6 bases and 5 bases, there was a span of 13 bases. CDR3 size: 13 residues. This chain's CDR3 is CASRKHGTTEAFF. The CDR3 nucleotides read TGTGCCAGCAGGAAACACGGTACAACTGAAGCTTTCTTT.

This chain joins TRBV6-1 and TRBJ2-5, with 9 positions matching TRBD2. Germline loops: CDR1 MNHNS, CDR2 SASEGT. The V gene end was trimmed by 1 base and the J gene end by 5 bases; junction bases not matched to a gene: 8. This CDR3 has 16 residues. For the CDR3, the DNA is TGTGCCAGCAGTGAAGGGTTGACTAGCGGCCGGGAGACCCAGTACTTC. Translated, it gives CASSEGLTSGRETQYF.

This chain connects TRBV4-2 to TRBJ2-7; the D gene is possibly TRBD1 (5 bases). This CDR3 is 14 amino acids long. With 3 bases removed from V and 4 bases from J, the gap between germline ends came to 13 bases. Looked up from germline, CDR1 is LGHNA and CDR2 is YNFKEQ. The CDR3 spells CASSQRTAGYEQYF. The CDR3 DNA sequence: TGTGCCAGCAGCCAGAGAACAGCAGGGTACGAGCAGTACTTC.

The genes are TRBV4-2 and TRBJ2-5; 7 bases fit TRBD1. CDR3 length: 14 residues. V lost 1 base to trimming and J lost 3 bases; unmatched junction nucleotides: 2. Germline CDR1 and CDR2: LGHNA and YNFKEQ. The CDR3 region is CASSQADREETQYF. In DNA, the CDR3 is TGTGCCAGCAGCCAAGCAGACAGGGAAGAGACCCAGTACTTC.

This chain links TRBV7-6 with TRBJ2-5, with unresolved D. The CDR3 is 19 residues long. V lost 1 base and J lost 3, with 24 bases in between. Germline CDR1 is SGHVS and CDR2 is FNYEAQ. The CDR3 sequence: CASSLEAWVYKVREETQYF. Here the CDR3 DNA reads TGTGCCAGCAGCTTAGAAGCGTGGGTCTACAAGGTCCGGGAAGAGACCCAGTACTTC.

The V gene is TRBV6-6, the J gene TRBJ2-7; no firm D call. CDR3 length: 12 residues. Germline V gene lookup returns CDR1 MNHNY and CDR2 SVGAGI (reference sequence). Trimming shortened V by 6 bases and J by 3 bases, and 9 bases separated the two germline ends. CDR3 DNA sequence: TGTGCCAGCAGCCGTGACCTCTACGAGCAGTACTTC. Translating it yields CASSRDLYEQYF.

The chain combines TRBV21-1 with TRBJ2-2. TRBV21-1 counts as a pseudogene. The CDR3 loop spans 17 amino acids. The DNA for the CDR3 is TGTGCCAGCAGCACCCTAACCGGGCCCGCGAACACCGGGGAGCTGTTTTTT. Encoded protein: CASSTLTGPANTGELFF.

The rearrangement joins TRBV5-6 to TRBJ1-3; 7 nucleotides match TRBD1. V dropped 4 bases and J dropped 4; count of bases not matched to a gene: 8. This CDR3 spans 15 amino acids. CDR1 is SGHDT, CDR2 YYEEEE, per germline. Here the CDR3 DNA reads TGTGCCAGCAGCGCACAGGGGATGTGGGGAAACACCATATATTTT. It is translated as CASSAQGMWGNTIYF.

This clone was counted a single time. This sequence joins TRBV6-6 and TRBJ2-1; 11 bases match TRBD2. Losses at the gene ends were 5 bases for V and 5 bases for J; bases not matched to a gene: 5. The CDR3 is 15 amino acids. The germline V gene encodes CDR1 MNHNY and CDR2 SVGAGI (reference sequence). The chain's CDR3 is CASSSGTSGHNEQFF. DNA of the CDR3: TGTGCCAGCAGTAGCGGGACTAGCGGTCACAATGAGCAGTTCTTC.

The genes are TRBV29-1 and TRBJ2-5; D is unclear. Trimming pared 5 bases from V and 4 bases from J, leaving 17 bases between. Germline V gene data show CDR1 as SQVTM and CDR2 as ANQGSEA. The CDR3 spans 14 residues. DNA for the CDR3: TGCAGCGTTAGTAATGTTGGGTTATCAGAGACCCAGTACTTC. Amino acids: CSVSNVGLSETQYF. The full variable domain, completed using reference TRBV29-1 and TRBJ2-5, is SAVISQKPSRDICQRGTSLTIQCQVDSQVTMMFWYRQQPGQSLTLIATANQGSEATYESGFVIDKFPISRPNLTFSTLTVSNMSPEDSSIYLCSVSNVGLSETQYFGPGTRLLVL.

V is TRBV5-1 and J is TRBJ2-7, with 12 bases lining up with TRBD1. J lost 2 bases, V lost 3 bases, and 15 bases had no gene match. Germline-derived CDR1 and CDR2 are SGHRS and YFSETQ. The CDR3 is 19 residues long. The CDR3 DNA sequence: TGCGCCAGCAGCTGGGCCGGGACAGGGGGCTCAATAGGAGCCTACGAGCAGTACTTC. Translated: CASSWAGTGGSIGAYEQYF.

In this sample, this clone turned up once. The chain recombines TRBV7-3 with TRBJ1-1; possibly TRBD1 for D (6 bases). The CDR3 has 13 amino acids. CDR1 SGHTA and CDR2 FQGTGA come from the germline V gene. The V end was cut by 5 bases, the J end by 4 bases, with 11 bases between. CDR3 sequence reads: CASSQNRVTEAFF. The DNA of the CDR3 is TGTGCCAGCAGCCAAAACAGGGTCACTGAAGCTTTCTTT.

This clone was found a few times. This chain joins TRBV19 and TRBJ2-1, with 7 bases matching TRBD2. Per the germline V gene, CDR1 is LNHDA and CDR2 is SQIVND (reference sequence). J lost 6 bases, V lost 5 bases, and 4 bases had no gene match. This CDR3 comprises 13 residues. For the CDR3, the DNA is TGTGCCAGTAGTGGCGGGAGACGCAATGAGCAGTTCTTC. Translated, it gives CASSGGRRNEQFF.

The chain has TRBV6-6 and TRBJ2-3, with D possibly TRBD1 on 6 matching bases. Trimming took 2 bases from V and 5 from J, leaving 14 bases between them. Germline V lookup: CDR1 MNHNY, CDR2 SVGAGI (reference sequence). The CDR3 consists of 15 residues. Here the CDR3 DNA reads TGTGCCAGCAGTTACGGAATCCAGGGGTTAGATACGCAGTATTTT. This gives the protein CASSYGIQGLDTQYF.

The chain is built from TRBV6-5 and TRBJ1-3; no firm D call. This CDR3 spans 14 amino acids. V was pared by 2 bases and J by 4 bases, with 9 bases between. CDR1 is MNHEY and CDR2 is SVGAGI in the germline V gene. Here the CDR3 DNA reads TGTGCCAGCAGTTACCTTGCAGCCGGAAACACCATATATTTT. Its translation is CASSYLAAGNTIYF.

The chain recombines TRBV7-6 with TRBJ2-1; 10 bases map to TRBD2. Per germline, CDR1 SGHVS and CDR2 FNYEAQ. The CDR3 covers 15 residues. Unmatched junction bases numbered 6, after V lost 1 base and J lost 9 bases. The DNA for the CDR3 is TGTGCCAGCAGCTTAGGGGCTAGCGGGAGCACTGAGCAGTTCTTC. Translated: CASSLGASGSTEQFF.

The chain recombines TRBV6-1 with TRBJ2-5, with 9 bases lining up with TRBD2. Germline V gene sequence: CDR1 MNHNS, CDR2 SASEGT. This CDR3 is 20 amino acids long. Trimming took 2 bases from V and 5 from J; bases not matched to a gene: 21. CDR3 residues: CASSESGPGRLAGRGETQYF. The CDR3, as DNA: TGTGCCAGCAGTGAATCGGGGCCGGGGAGGCTAGCGGGACGTGGCGAGACCCAGTACTTC.

CDR3 loop: CASSLPGTGPFSGNTIYF. As DNA, the CDR3 is TGTGCCAGCAGCTTACCCGGGACAGGGCCATTCTCTGGAAACACCATATATTTT. The chain recombines TRBV7-9 with TRBJ1-3; the match to TRBD1 covers 9 bases. Germline V lookup: CDR1 SEHNR, CDR2 FQNEAQ (reference sequence). The CDR3 spans 18 residues. V shed 2 bases and J 0 bases; nucleotides not matched to a gene: 8. Full variable domain (rest looked up from reference TRBV7-9 and TRBJ1-3): DTGVSQNPRHKITKRGQNVTFRCDPISEHNRLYWYRQTLGQGPEFLTYFQNEAQLEKSRLLSDRFSAERPKGSFSTLEIQRTEQGDSAMYLCASSLPGTGPFSGNTIYFGEGSWLTVV.

The chain is built from TRBV5-8 and TRBJ1-1; 9 positions agree with TRBD1. Germline CDR1 and CDR2: SGHTS and YDEGEE. Unmatched junction bases numbered 16, after V lost 4 bases and J lost 6 bases. This CDR3 region has 17 residues. CDR3 region: CASSLAGTGIRKAEAFF. The CDR3 nucleotides read TGTGCCAGCAGCCTCGCCGGGACAGGGATTAGAAAGGCTGAAGCTTTCTTT.

The chain uses TRBV19 and TRBJ1-3, with D uncertain. The CDR3 runs to 14 residues. The V end lost 4 bases, the J end lost 3 bases, and 10 bases lay between the germline ends. Looked up from germline, CDR1 is LNHDA and CDR2 is SQIVND (reference sequence). CDR3 in DNA: TGTGCCAGTAGTAGCCAAGGCAATGGAAACACCATATATTTT. Its translation is CASSSQGNGNTIYF.

J is TRBJ2-1 and V is TRBV7-3; the D gene is possibly TRBD2 (5 bases). V lost 1 base and J lost 6, with 7 bases in between. The CDR3 spans 13 residues. Per the germline V gene, CDR1 is SGHTA and CDR2 is FQGTGA. The CDR3 nucleotides are TGTGCCAGCAGCTTAAGTGAGGGCAATGAGCAGTTCTTC. This translates into CASSLSEGNEQFF. Together with reference TRBV7-3 and TRBJ2-1, the CDR3 gives the full variable domain: GAGVSQTPSNKVTEKGKYVELRCDPISGHTALYWYRQSLGQGPEFLIYFQGTGAADDSGLPNDRFFAVRPEGSVSTLKIQRTERGDSAVYLCASSLSEGNEQFFGPGTRLTVL.

This clone was seen a single time. The chain couples TRBV12-5 to TRBJ2-5; the D is unclear. The CDR3 is 15 residues long. Trimming removed 1 base at V and 1 base at J, with 10 bases between. Germline V gene data show CDR1 as LGHNT and CDR2 as FRNRAP. As DNA, the CDR3 is TGTGCTAGTGGTTTGGGGGCAGCACCCCAAGAGACCCAGTACTTC. This sequence encodes CASGLGAAPQETQYF.